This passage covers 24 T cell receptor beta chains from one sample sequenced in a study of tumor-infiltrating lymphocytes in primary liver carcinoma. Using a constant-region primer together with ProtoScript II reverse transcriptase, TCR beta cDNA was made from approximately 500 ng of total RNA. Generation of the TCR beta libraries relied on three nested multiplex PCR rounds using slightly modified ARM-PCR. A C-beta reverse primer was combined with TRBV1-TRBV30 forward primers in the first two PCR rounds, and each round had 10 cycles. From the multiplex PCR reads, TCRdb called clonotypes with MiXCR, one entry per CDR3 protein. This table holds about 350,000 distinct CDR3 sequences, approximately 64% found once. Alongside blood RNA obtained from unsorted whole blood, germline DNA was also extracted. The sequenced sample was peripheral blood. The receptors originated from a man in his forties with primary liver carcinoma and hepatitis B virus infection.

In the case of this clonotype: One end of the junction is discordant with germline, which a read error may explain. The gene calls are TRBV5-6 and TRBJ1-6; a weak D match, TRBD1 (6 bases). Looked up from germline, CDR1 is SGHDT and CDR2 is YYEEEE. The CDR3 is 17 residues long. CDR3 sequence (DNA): TGTGCCAGCTGCTTGGGTGCGGGACAACTAGATAATTCACCCCTCCACTTT. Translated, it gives CASCLGAGQLDNSPLHF.

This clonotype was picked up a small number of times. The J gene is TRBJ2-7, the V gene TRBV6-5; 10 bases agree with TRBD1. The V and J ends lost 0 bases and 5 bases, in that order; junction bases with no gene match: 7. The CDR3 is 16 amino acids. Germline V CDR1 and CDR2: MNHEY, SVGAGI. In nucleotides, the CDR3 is TGTGCCAGCAGTTACTCATCGGGACAGGGGTCCGACGAGCAGTACTTC. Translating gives CASSYSSGQGSDEQYF.

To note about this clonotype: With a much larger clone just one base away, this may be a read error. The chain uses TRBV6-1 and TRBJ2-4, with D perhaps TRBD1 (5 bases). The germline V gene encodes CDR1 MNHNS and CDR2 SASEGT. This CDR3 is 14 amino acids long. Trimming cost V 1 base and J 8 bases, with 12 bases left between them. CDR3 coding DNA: TGTGCCAGCAGTGAAGTTCAGGGCCTAGACATTCAGTACTTC. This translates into CASSEVQGLDIQYF.

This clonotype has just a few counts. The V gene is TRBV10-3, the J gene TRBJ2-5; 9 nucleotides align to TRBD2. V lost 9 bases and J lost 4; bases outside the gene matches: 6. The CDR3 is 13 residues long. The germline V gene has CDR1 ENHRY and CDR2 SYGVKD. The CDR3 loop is CAISGAGGETQYF. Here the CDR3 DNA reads TGTGCCATTTCAGGAGCGGGAGGAGAGACCCAGTACTTC.

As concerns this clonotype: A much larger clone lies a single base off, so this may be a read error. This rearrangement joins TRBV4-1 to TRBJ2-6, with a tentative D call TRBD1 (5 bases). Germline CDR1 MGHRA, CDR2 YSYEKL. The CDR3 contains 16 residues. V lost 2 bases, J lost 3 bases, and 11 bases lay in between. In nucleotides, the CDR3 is TGCGCCAGCAGCCAAACAGGAACCCATGGGGCCAACGTCCTGACTTTC. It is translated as CASSQTGTHGANVLTF.

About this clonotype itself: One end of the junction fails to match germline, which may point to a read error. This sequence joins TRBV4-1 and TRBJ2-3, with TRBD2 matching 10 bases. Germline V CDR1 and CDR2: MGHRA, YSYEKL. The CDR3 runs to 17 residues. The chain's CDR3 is CTSSHTSGVDGTDTQYF. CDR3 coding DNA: TGCACCAGCAGCCACACTAGCGGGGTTGACGGCACAGATACGCAGTATTTT.

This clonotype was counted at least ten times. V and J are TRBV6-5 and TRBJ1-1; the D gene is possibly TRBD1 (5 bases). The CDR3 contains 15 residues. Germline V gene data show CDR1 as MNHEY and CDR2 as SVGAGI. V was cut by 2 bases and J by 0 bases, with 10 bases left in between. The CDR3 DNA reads TGTGCCAGCAGTTACAGGGGCCGAATGAACACTGAAGCTTTCTTT. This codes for CASSYRGRMNTEAFF.

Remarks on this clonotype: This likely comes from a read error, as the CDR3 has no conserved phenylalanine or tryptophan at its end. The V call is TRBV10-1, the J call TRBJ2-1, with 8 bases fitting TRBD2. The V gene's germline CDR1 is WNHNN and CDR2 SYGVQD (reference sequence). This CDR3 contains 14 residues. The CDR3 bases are TGCACCAGCAGTGAAAGCGGGAGCGTCAATGAGCAGTTCTTG. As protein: CTSSESGSVNEQFL.

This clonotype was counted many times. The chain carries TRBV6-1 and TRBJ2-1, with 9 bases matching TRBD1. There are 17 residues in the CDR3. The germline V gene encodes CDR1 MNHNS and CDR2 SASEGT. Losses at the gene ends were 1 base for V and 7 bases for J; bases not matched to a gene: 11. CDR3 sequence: CASSEELRTGDLNEQFF. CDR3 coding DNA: TGTGCCAGCAGTGAAGAATTAAGGACAGGGGATTTAAATGAGCAGTTCTTC.

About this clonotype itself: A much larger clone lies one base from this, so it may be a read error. The CDR3 coding sequence is TGTGCCAGCAGTTCGAGGACTTTACGCTCCTACGAGCAGTACTTC. It encodes CASSSRTLRSYEQYF. V is TRBV12-3 or TRBV12-4 and J is TRBJ2-7; TRBD2 might be the D (5 bases). V lost 4 bases to trimming and J lost 0 bases, with 13 bases between them. The CDR3 has 15 residues.

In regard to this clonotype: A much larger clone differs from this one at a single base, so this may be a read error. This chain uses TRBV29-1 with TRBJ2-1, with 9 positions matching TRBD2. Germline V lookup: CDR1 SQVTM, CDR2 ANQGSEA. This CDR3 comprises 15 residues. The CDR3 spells CSVEASGNTYSEQFF. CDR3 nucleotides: TGCAGCGTTGAAGCTAGCGGGAACACCTACAGTGAGCAGTTCTTC.

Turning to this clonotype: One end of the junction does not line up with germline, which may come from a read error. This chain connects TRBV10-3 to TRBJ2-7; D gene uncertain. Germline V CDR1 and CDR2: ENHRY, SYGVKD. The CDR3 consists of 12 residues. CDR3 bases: TGTGCCATCAGTGACCGGGCCTACAAGCAGTACTTC. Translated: CAISDRAYKQYF.

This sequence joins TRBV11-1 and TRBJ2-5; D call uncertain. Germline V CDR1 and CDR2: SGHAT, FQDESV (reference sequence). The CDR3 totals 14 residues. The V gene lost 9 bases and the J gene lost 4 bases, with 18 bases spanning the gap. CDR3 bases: TGTGCCAGTAGCACCAAGGGAACGGGAGAGACCCAGTACTTC. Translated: CASSTKGTGETQYF.

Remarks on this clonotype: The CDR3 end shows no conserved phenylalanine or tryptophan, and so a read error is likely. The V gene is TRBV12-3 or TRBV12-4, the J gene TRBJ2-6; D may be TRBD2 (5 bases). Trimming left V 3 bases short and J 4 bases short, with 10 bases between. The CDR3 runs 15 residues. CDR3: CASSFGEHGANVLTS. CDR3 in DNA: TGTGCCAGCAGTTTCGGGGAACACGGGGCCAACGTCCTGACTTCC.

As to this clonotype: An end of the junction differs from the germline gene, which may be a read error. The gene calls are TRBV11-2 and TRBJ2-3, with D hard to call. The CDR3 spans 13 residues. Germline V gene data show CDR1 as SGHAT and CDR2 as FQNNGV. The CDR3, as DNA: TGTGCCAGCAGCTTTGGTCCTGGGGATACGCAGTGGTTT. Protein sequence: CASSFGPGDTQWF.

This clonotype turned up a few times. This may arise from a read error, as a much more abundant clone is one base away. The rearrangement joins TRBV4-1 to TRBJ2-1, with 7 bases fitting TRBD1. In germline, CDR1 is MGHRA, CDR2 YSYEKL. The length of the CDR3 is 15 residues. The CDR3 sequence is CASSQEDRPSNERFF. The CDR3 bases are TGCGCCAGCAGCCAAGAGGACAGGCCTAGCAATGAGCGGTTCTTC.

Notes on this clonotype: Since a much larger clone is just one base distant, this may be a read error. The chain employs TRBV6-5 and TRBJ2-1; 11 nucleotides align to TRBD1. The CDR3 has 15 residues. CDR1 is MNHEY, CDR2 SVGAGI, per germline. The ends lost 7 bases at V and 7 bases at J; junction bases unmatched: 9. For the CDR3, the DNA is TGTGCCAGCATTTCCGGGACAGGGGGGGTTAATGAGCAGTTCTTC. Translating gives CASISGTGGVNEQFF.

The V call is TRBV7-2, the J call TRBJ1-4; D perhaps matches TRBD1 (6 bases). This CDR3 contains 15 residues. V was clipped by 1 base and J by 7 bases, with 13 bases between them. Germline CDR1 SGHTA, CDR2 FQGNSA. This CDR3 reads CASSLGTGYSEKLFF. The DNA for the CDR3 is TGTGCCAGCAGCTTAGGAACAGGGTATAGTGAAAAACTGTTTTTT.

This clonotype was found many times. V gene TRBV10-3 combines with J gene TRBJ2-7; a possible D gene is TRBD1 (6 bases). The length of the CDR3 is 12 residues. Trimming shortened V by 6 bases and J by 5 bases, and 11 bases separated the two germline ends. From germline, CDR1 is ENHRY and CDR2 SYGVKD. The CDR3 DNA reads TGTGCCATCAGAGCCGGGACAAACGAGCAGTACTTC. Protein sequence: CAIRAGTNEQYF.

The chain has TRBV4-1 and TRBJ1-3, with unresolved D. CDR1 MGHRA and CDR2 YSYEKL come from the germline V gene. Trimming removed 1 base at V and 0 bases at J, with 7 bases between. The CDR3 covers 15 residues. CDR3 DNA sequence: TGCGCCAGCAGCCAAGTTCCAGACTCTGGAAACACCATATATTTT. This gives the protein CASSQVPDSGNTIYF.

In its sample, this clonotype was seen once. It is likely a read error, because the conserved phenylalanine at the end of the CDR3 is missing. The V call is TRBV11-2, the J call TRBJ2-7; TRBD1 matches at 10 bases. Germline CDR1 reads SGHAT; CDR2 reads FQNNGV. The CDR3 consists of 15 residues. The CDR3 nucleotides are TGTGCCAGCAGCCCTAGGGGGACAGGGGCCTATGAGCAGTACCTC. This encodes CASSPRGTGAYEQYL.

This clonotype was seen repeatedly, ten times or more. The CDR3 bases are TGTGCCAGCAGTCCCCAGGGCCCCAACGGGGGCTACACCTTC. Translating it yields CASSPQGPNGGYTF. This chain uses TRBV12-3 or TRBV12-4 with TRBJ1-2; a weak D match, TRBD1 (5 bases). Trimming removed 5 bases at V and 8 bases at J, with 18 bases between. This CDR3 is built from 14 residues.

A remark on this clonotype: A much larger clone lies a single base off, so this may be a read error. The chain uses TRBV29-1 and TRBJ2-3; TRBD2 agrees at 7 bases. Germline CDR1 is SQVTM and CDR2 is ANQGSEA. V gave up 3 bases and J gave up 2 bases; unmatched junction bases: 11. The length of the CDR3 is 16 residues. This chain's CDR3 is CSVDPTSVLVTDTQYF. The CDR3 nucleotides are TGCAGCGTTGACCCAACTAGCGTTCTCGTCACAGATACGCAGTATTTT.

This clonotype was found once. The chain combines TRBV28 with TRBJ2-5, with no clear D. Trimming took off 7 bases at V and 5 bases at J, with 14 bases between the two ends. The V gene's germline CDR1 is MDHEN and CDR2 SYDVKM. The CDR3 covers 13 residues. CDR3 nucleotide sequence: TGTGCCAGCACCGTTCTCGGGCAGGAGACCCAGTACTTC. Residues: CASTVLGQETQYF.